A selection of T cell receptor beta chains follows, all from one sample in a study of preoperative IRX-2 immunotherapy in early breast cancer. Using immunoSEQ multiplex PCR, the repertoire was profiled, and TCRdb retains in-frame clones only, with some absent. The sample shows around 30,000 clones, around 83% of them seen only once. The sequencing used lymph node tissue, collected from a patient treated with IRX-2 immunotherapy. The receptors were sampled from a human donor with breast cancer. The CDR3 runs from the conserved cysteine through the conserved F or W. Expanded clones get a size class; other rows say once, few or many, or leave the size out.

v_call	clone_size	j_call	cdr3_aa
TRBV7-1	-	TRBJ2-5	CASARGAGETQYF
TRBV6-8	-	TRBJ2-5	CASSYSAGAQETQYF
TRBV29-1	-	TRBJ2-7	CSVEVSQDENSYEQYF
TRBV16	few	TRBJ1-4	CASSRIGGVNEKLFF
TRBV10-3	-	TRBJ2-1	CAIRASGGNNEQFF
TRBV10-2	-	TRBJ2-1	CASSELAGPGNEQFF
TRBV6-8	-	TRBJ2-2	CASSSPSGPSNTGELFF
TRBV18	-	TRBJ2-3	CASSDRVISDTQYF
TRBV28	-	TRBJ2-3	CASRAQVADTQYF
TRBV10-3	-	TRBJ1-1	CAISESQRAGNTEAFF
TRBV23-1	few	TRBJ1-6	CASSHSPRDSPLHF
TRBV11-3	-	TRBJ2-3	CASSLSLLAATDTQYF
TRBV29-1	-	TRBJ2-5	CSVDGTGVVETQYF
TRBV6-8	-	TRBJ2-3	CASSRSRNTDTQYF
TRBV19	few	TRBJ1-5	CASMRLGVSNQPQHF
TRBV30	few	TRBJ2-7	CAWSGDRITKGEQYF
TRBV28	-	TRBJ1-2	CASSGDRAYGYTF
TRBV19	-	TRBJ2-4	CASPWGTGGDLQYF
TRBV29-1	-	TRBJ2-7	CSVEQASPYEQYF
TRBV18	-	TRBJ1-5	CASSLHSNQPQHF
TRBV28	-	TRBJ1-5	CASSLVPNQPQHF
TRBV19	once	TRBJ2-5	CASSIRGREAGETQYF
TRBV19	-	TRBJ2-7	CASSIEATSGRHEQYF
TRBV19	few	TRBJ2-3	CASSAGGGGGTDTQYF
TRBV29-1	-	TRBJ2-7	CSVDWGVDEQYF
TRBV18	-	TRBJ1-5	CASSPINSNQPQHF
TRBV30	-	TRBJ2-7	CAWSQDSEQYF
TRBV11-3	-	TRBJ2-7	CASSSRDRGDEQYF
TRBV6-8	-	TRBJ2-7	CASSYSFFPFHIRYEQYF
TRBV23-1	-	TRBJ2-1	CASSQSPRLGQLSYNEQFF
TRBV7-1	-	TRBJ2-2	CASSLVSGNTGELFF
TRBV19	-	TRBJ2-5	CASSISGTVTGTQYF
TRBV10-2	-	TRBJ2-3	CASSVAGDTQYF
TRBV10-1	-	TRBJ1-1	CASSGPPRPFF
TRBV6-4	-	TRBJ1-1	CASRRGTEAFF
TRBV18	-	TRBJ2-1	CASSPPVADEQFF
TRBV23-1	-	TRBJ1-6	CASSQGHVGSLHF
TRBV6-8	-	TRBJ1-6	CASSYTERETGAHNSPLHF
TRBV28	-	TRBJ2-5	CAGGTSEKETQYF
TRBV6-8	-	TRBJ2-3	CAIARGAGGTDTQYF
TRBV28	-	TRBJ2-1	CASSLGDSSYNEQFF